This is a list of T cell receptor beta chains from one sample in a study of T cells in Graves' hyperthyroidism and ophthalmopathy. TCRdb re-called the multiplex PCR reads with MiXCR, one entry per CDR3 protein. The sample lists about 360,000 distinct CDR3 sequences; approximately 20% were seen once. Input material: blood. These receptors were obtained from a woman under 30 with Graves' hyperthyroidism. The CDR3 runs from the conserved cysteine through the conserved F or W. The order of the fields is J gene, D gene, V gene, clone size, CDR3 protein, CDR3 DNA. The D gene is left open where the match is weak. Only part of the rows carry a size: once, few, many, or a class if the clone is expanded.

TRBJ2-7 - TRBV7-8 many CASSPTLLGIYEQYF TGTGCCAGCAGCCCTACCCTTTTGGGAATCTACGAGCAGTACTTC
TRBJ1-1 - TRBV7-9 - CASSFVLKGEEAFF TGTGCCAGCAGCTTTGTACTCAAGGGGGAGGAAGCTTTCTTT
TRBJ1-2 - TRBV19 many CASSSWTDGYTF TGTGCCAGTAGTTCATGGACCGACGGCTACACCTTC
TRBJ1-3 - TRBV12-3/TRBV12-4 many CASSRTERNTIYF TGTGCCAGCAGTCGGACAGAGCGAAACACCATATATTTT
TRBJ2-5 - TRBV5-1 few CASYTGVTAETQYF TGCGCCAGTTACACGGGGGTAACAGCAGAGACCCAGTACTTC
TRBJ1-1 - TRBV29-1 many CSVLDGTNTEAFF TGCAGCGTCCTGGACGGTACTAACACTGAAGCTTTCTTT
TRBJ2-7 TRBD1 TRBV13 many CASRRRQGGEQYF TGTGCCAGCAGAAGAAGACAGGGGGGAGAGCAGTACTTC
TRBJ2-7 - TRBV7-2 many CASSLLALGHYEQYF TGTGCCAGCAGCTTACTAGCGCTGGGCCACTACGAGCAGTACTTC
TRBJ2-5 - TRBV29-1 many CSVGGDHQETQYF TGCAGCGTTGGGGGGGACCACCAAGAGACCCAGTACTTC
TRBJ1-1 TRBD1 TRBV30 many CAWGQVRRNTEAFF TGTGCCTGGGGACAGGTCCGGAGGAACACTGAAGCTTTCTTT
TRBJ1-3 - TRBV11-1 many CASSLGSGKAGNTIYF TGTGCCAGCAGCCTGGGCTCAGGAAAGGCCGGAAACACCATATATTTT
TRBJ2-7 - TRBV28 many CASSKYPEYEQYF TGTGCCAGCAGTAAGTATCCCGAGTACGAGCAGTACTTC
TRBJ1-1 - TRBV20-1 few CSALDGGPEAFF TGCAGTGCTCTAGATGGGGGGCCCGAAGCTTTCTTT
TRBJ1-5 - TRBV12-5 - CASGPGVIGNQPQHF TGTGCTAGTGGCCCAGGGGTAATTGGCAATCAGCCCCAGCATTTT
TRBJ1-1 - TRBV6-1 - CASSEAGAAFF TGTGCCAGCAGTGAAGCAGGGGCGGCTTTCTTT
TRBJ2-5 TRBD1 TRBV4-1 many CASSRSQGAGETQYF TGCGCCAGCAGCCGATCACAGGGGGCTGGAGAGACCCAGTACTTC
TRBJ1-2 - TRBV12-3/TRBV12-4 many CASSLGPVYGYTF TGTGCCAGCAGTTTGGGACCCGTCTATGGCTACACCTTC
TRBJ1-6 - TRBV11-2 - CASSWNLASPLHF TGTGCCAGCAGCTGGAATCTTGCTTCACCCCTCCACTTT
TRBJ1-5 - TRBV12-3/TRBV12-4 many CASSFAGGQPQHF TGTGCCAGCAGTTTTGCAGGAGGCCAGCCCCAGCATTTT
TRBJ2-4 - TRBV6-1 many CASSEDFSSLAKNIQYF TGTGCCAGCAGTGAAGATTTTAGTTCTCTAGCCAAAAACATTCAGTACTTC
TRBJ1-1 - TRBV12-3/TRBV12-4 many CASSDTGFSTEAFF TGTGCCAGCAGTGATACAGGGTTTTCCACTGAAGCTTTCTTT
TRBJ2-7 TRBD2 TRBV28 - CASSPLAETTYEQYF TGTGCCAGCAGCCCTCTAGCGGAGACGACCTACGAGCAGTACTTC
TRBJ2-5 TRBD1 TRBV7-6 - CASSTYRGRQETQYF TGTGCCAGCAGCACTTACAGGGGGAGGCAAGAGACCCAGTACTTC